This T cell receptor beta chain was identified during a study of preoperative IRX-2 immunotherapy in early breast cancer. Treatment reported: preoperative locoregional IRX-2 cytokine immunotherapy. Samples came from a phase Ib trial of preoperative locoregional IRX-2 cytokine immunotherapy. Trimming cost V 5 bases and J 3 bases, with 10 bases left between them. The CDR3 is 13 residues long. Per germline, CDR1 MNHGY and CDR2 SAAAGT. Method: immunoSEQ multiplex PCR; TCRdb's copy keeps in-frame clones and lacks some. The table shows just over 25,000 clones, with about 81% occurring only once. Sequenced here: lymph node tissue, sampled after IRX-2 immunotherapy. The chain employs TRBV6-8 and TRBJ1-1, with TRBD1 as a possible D gene (5 bases). This receptor was taken from a human donor with breast cancer. The CDR3 region is CASSDRYYTEAFF. The DNA for the CDR3 is TGTGCCAGCAGTGACAGATACTACACTGAAGCTTTCTTT.